The 17 T cell receptor beta chains below all came from one sample that was sequenced in a study of T-cell memory formation after mild COVID-19. TCRdb re-called the 5' RACE reads through MiXCR, storing one row per CDR3 protein. Here the sample spans more than 300,000 distinct CDR3 sequences, roughly an eighth being singletons. Material: PBMCs or a T cell subset sorted from them (not recorded which). The receptors were sampled from a man younger than 35 who had mild COVID-19 (a few samples of this study predate the infection). Cell type and time point are not known.

In this sample, this clonotype turned up a few times. The chain combines TRBV20-1 with TRBJ1-1; 7 nucleotides agree with TRBD1. From germline, CDR1 is DFQATT and CDR2 SNEGSKA (reference sequence). After removal of 6 bases from V and 1 base from J, the junction contained 8 bases not matched to a gene. The CDR3 is made up of 14 amino acids. The CDR3 region is CSARAGGPNTEAFF. CDR3 in DNA: TGCAGTGCCCGGGCAGGGGGTCCGAACACTGAAGCTTTCTTT.

The chain couples TRBV5-1 to TRBJ2-7; D is possibly TRBD2 (5 bases). Germline lookup yields CDR1 SGHRS and CDR2 YFSETQ. CDR3 size: 14 residues. V lost 4 bases, J lost 3 bases, and 14 bases lay in between. CDR3 sequence: CASSANGGFYEQYV. The CDR3 bases are TGCGCCAGCAGCGCCAATGGAGGTTTCTACGAGCAGTACGTC.

In this sample, this clonotype turned up a few times. This chain uses TRBV7-2 with TRBJ1-5; no clear D. The CDR3 length is 16 residues. The germline V gene has CDR1 SGHTA and CDR2 FQGNSA. V was clipped by 5 bases and J by 2 bases, with 16 bases between them. CDR3 in DNA: TGTGCCAGCAGCCCGGAGGCGTCGAGGGGCAATCAGCCCCAGCATTTT. Translated, it gives CASSPEASRGNQPQHF.

V and J are TRBV5-1 and TRBJ2-1; D remains ambiguous. Germline-derived CDR1 and CDR2 are SGHRS and YFSETQ. V lost 0 bases to trimming and J lost 6 bases, with 4 bases between them. The CDR3 runs to 12 residues. CDR3 loop: CASSLVFNEQFF. In DNA, the CDR3 is TGCGCCAGCAGCTTGGTATTCAATGAGCAGTTCTTC.

The chain links TRBV7-8 to TRBJ2-1; 7 bases fit TRBD2. The CDR3 has 16 residues. Germline V gene sequence: CDR1 SGHVS, CDR2 FQNEAQ. Trimming cost V 3 bases and J 4 bases; bases outside gene matches: 9. Here the CDR3 DNA reads TGTGCCAGCAGCTTCCCAAAGCGGGGAGATTACAATGAGCAGTTCTTC. Encoded protein: CASSFPKRGDYNEQFF.

This clonotype was observed at least ten times. J is TRBJ1-6 and V is TRBV15; possible D gene TRBD1, 6 bases. Trimming took off 4 bases at V and 14 bases at J, with 15 bases between the two ends. Germline-derived CDR1 and CDR2 are LNHNV and YYDKDF (reference sequence). This CDR3 comprises 13 residues. The CDR3 reads CATSTLGGFTLHF. The CDR3 region has the DNA TGTGCCACCAGCACCCTGGGGGGCTTCACCCTCCACTTT.

The chain has TRBV4-2 and TRBJ1-5; D may be TRBD1 (5 bases). Germline V gene data show CDR1 as LGHNA and CDR2 as YNFKEQ. The CDR3 consists of 16 residues. V was clipped by 4 bases and J by 3 bases, with 16 bases between them. The CDR3 sequence is CASSPAGREDNQPQHF. In nucleotides, the CDR3 is TGTGCCAGCAGCCCGGCGGGCAGGGAAGACAATCAGCCCCAGCATTTT.

The gene calls are TRBV18 and TRBJ1-1, with TRBD1 matching 8 bases. CDR1 KGHSH and CDR2 LQKENI come from the germline V gene. This CDR3 has 16 residues. With V trimmed by 5 bases and J by 3 bases, 11 bases remained unmatched. The DNA for the CDR3 is TGTGCCAGCTCAGCAACCGGGACAGGACCTGACACTGAAGCTTTCTTT. It is translated as CASSATGTGPDTEAFF.

The chain employs TRBV3-1 and TRBJ2-5, with D perhaps TRBD2 (5 bases). Germline V lookup: CDR1 LGHDT, CDR2 YNNKEL (reference sequence). The CDR3 totals 12 residues. V lost 0 bases, J lost 7 bases, and 6 bases lay in between. CDR3 sequence: CASSQEGRTQYF. The CDR3 DNA follows: TGTGCCAGCAGCCAAGAGGGGAGGACCCAGTACTTC.

This clonotype was detected a few times. This CDR3 reads CASIPMRGQMTVAQYF. CDR3 in DNA: TGTGCCAGCATCCCGATGCGGGGACAGATGACTGTGGCGCAGTATTTT. The rearrangement joins TRBV7-8 to TRBJ2-3; tentative D call: TRBD1 (7 bases). Germline lookup yields CDR1 SGHVS and CDR2 FQNEAQ. The CDR3 consists of 16 residues. Trimming pared 7 bases from V and 10 bases from J, leaving 27 bases between.

This clonotype was observed a few times. V is TRBV12-3 or TRBV12-4 and J is TRBJ2-3; 8 bases agree with TRBD2. Trimming removed 5 bases from V and 2 bases from J; junction bases left unmatched: 6. This CDR3 has 15 amino acids. The CDR3 region is CASSRAGEYTDTQYF. The CDR3 bases are TGTGCCAGCAGTAGAGCGGGGGAATACACAGATACGCAGTATTTT.

The sample holds many counts of this clonotype. The chain uses TRBV7-2 and TRBJ1-1; no clear D gene. Trimming removed 4 bases at V and 6 bases at J, with 12 bases between. The CDR3 sequence is 13 residues long. CDR1 SGHTA and CDR2 FQGNSA come from the germline V gene. As DNA, the CDR3 is TGTGCCAGCAGCTCCCAACGTACGGCTGAAGCTTTCTTT. Protein: CASSSQRTAEAFF.

A few counts support this clonotype. This chain links TRBV5-1 with TRBJ2-1, with D unclear. Per the germline V gene, CDR1 is SGHRS and CDR2 is YFSETQ. Trimming left V 0 bases short and J 0 bases short, with 10 bases between. CDR3 length equals 16 residues. This CDR3 is CASSLGQDYSYNEQFF. CDR3 sequence (DNA): TGCGCCAGCAGCTTGGGTCAGGATTACTCCTACAATGAGCAGTTCTTC.

This clonotype turned up a few times. The chain is built from TRBV7-9 and TRBJ2-3; 9 bases agree with TRBD1. CDR3 size: 16 residues. CDR1 SEHNR and CDR2 FQNEAQ come from the germline V gene (reference sequence). V shed 6 bases, J shed 0 bases, and the junction held 7 bases outside the gene matches. In DNA, the CDR3 is TGTGCCAGCAGTCCCGGGACAGGGACTAGCACAGATACGCAGTATTTT. It encodes CASSPGTGTSTDTQYF. The variable domain in full, completed from reference TRBV7-9 and TRBJ2-3, reads DTGVSQNPRHKITKRGQNVTFRCDPISEHNRLYWYRQTLGQGPEFLTYFQNEAQLEKSRLLSDRFSAERPKGSFSTLEIQRTEQGDSAMYLCASSPGTGTSTDTQYFGPGTRLTVL.

In this sample, this clonotype turned up a few times. The chain links TRBV9 to TRBJ1-1; D is unresolved. CDR1 and CDR2 (germline): SGDLS, YYNGEE. V lost 3 bases to trimming and J lost 0 bases, with 12 bases between them. The length of the CDR3 is 15 residues. CDR3 amino acids: CASSAMDRLNTEAFF. CDR3 DNA: TGTGCCAGCAGCGCAATGGACCGCTTGAACACTGAAGCTTTCTTT.

The sample holds a few counts of this clonotype. V gene TRBV10-3 combines with J gene TRBJ2-3; D is ambiguous. The germline CDR1 and CDR2 sequences are ENHRY and SYGVKD. CDR3 length: 15 residues. Trimming stripped 3 bases from V and 0 bases from J, with 10 bases between. The CDR3 nucleotides read TGTGCCATCAGTGAAGGATCGCCTAGCACAGATACGCAGTATTTT. This sequence encodes CAISEGSPSTDTQYF.

The V gene is TRBV11-2, the J gene TRBJ2-5; 13 positions agree with TRBD2. This CDR3 contains 17 residues. Germline loops: CDR1 SGHAT, CDR2 FQNNGV. The V gene end was trimmed by 4 bases and the J gene end by 7 bases; junction bases not matched to a gene: 12. CDR3 bases: TGTGCCAGCAGCTCCAAGGGACTAGCGGGGCCCTCGGGGACCCAGTACTTC. This translates into CASSSKGLAGPSGTQYF.